This T cell receptor (beta chain) emerged from a study of CD8+ T cells in alopecia areata. Regarding the study as a whole: Lesional scalp, especially alopecia totalis/universalis, showed higher clonality than normal scalp.

cDNA prepared by RNA extraction and subsequent reverse transcription served as the template for sequencing. Method: immunoSEQ multiplex PCR; TCRdb's copy keeps in-frame clones and lacks some. The repertoire holds about 82,000 clones, roughly half seen once, with about 6% in the top ten. From alopecia areata patients, lesional scalp punch biopsies and peripheral blood were collected. Germline values: CDR1 LNHNV, CDR2 YYDKDF (reference sequence). Trimming stripped 1 base from V and 3 bases from J, with 12 bases between. This CDR3 contains 15 residues. Worth noting for this clone: The antigen remains unidentified.

Material: NKG2D-high CD8+ T cells sorted from blood. The chain is built from TRBV15 and TRBJ2-5, with a tentative D call TRBD2 (6 bases). This TCR derives from a human donor with alopecia areata. The CDR3 nucleotides read TGTGCCACCAGCAGAGCTACAGGAGGGGAAGAGACCCAGTACTTC. Its protein is CATSRATGGEETQYF.